These 24 T cell receptor beta chains were all obtained from the same sample, sequenced in a study of blood T cell repertoires in COVID-19. The assay was immunoSEQ multiplex PCR, and TCRdb's table has in-frame clones only and misses some. There are approximately 250,000 clones in the sample; about 88% occur only once, and over 5% lies in the top ten. Sample: peripheral blood. These receptors came from a woman aged 55-69 years with COVID-19, enrolled during active disease.

The rearrangement joins TRBV5-1 to TRBJ2-7, with D possibly being TRBD1 (5 bases). The germline CDR1 and CDR2 sequences are SGHRS and YFSETQ. The CDR3 totals 15 residues. V gave up 4 bases and J gave up 2 bases, with 16 bases separating them. The CDR3 DNA reads as TGCGCCAGCAGCCTCGACAGCCCGAGCGCCTACGAGCAGTACTTC. Translation gives CASSLDSPSAYEQYF.

The rearrangement links TRBV4-2 to TRBJ1-2; D perhaps matches TRBD1 (5 bases). Trimming stripped 4 bases from V and 5 bases from J, with 11 bases between. The CDR3 is 13 amino acids. Germline CDR1 and CDR2: LGHNA and YNFKEQ. CDR3 region: CASSLDRDYGYTF. The CDR3 DNA follows: TGTGCCAGCAGCCTTGACAGAGATTATGGCTACACCTTC.

This CDR3 reads CASIPRDRGYGYTF. Written as DNA, the CDR3 is TGTGCCAGCATCCCCCGGGACAGGGGTTATGGCTACACCTTC. The rearrangement links TRBV2 to TRBJ1-2; TRBD1 aligns across 10 bases. V was pared by 7 bases and J by 5 bases, with 7 bases of the junction left unmatched. CDR1 and CDR2 from the germline V gene are SNHLY and FYNNEI. The CDR3 sequence is 14 residues long.

V and J are TRBV6-6 and TRBJ2-7; a weak D match, TRBD1 (6 bases). The CDR3 has 13 amino acids. Germline-derived CDR1 and CDR2 are MNHNY and SVGAGI (reference sequence). Trimming took off 5 bases at V and 4 bases at J, with 12 bases between the two ends. This chain's CDR3 is CASSVQGLYEQYF. In DNA form, the CDR3 reads TGTGCCAGCAGTGTACAGGGTTTATACGAGCAGTACTTC.

The gene calls are TRBV5-6 and TRBJ1-2; the D gene is possibly TRBD1 (5 bases). The CDR3 has 14 amino acids. Germline V CDR1 and CDR2: SGHDT, YYEEEE. V lost 5 bases and J 4 bases, leaving 15 bases between the germline ends. CDR3 amino acids: CASRPGPGSYGYTF. In DNA, the CDR3 is TGTGCCAGCAGGCCAGGGCCGGGTAGCTATGGCTACACCTTC.

The genes are TRBV5-6 and TRBJ1-2, with 11 bases aligning to TRBD1. The germline V gene has CDR1 SGHDT and CDR2 YYEEEE. V lost 0 bases to trimming and J lost 2 bases; unmatched junction nucleotides: 3. The CDR3 is 16 amino acids. For the CDR3, the DNA is TGTGCCAGCAGCTTGGGGGACAGGGGGTCGAACTATGGCTACACCTTC. It yields the protein CASSLGDRGSNYGYTF.

The chain carries TRBV9 and TRBJ1-6; TRBD1 might be the D (5 bases). CDR1 is SGDLS, CDR2 YYNGEE, per germline. This CDR3 region has 16 residues. V was pared by 4 bases and J by 4 bases, with 15 bases between. CDR3 protein: CASSPDILRYNSPLHF. The CDR3 nucleotides read TGTGCCAGCAGCCCGGACATATTGAGATATAATTCACCCCTCCACTTT.

The J gene is TRBJ1-2, the V gene TRBV7-8, with 7 positions matching TRBD1. This CDR3 has 14 amino acids. V gave up 3 bases and J gave up 0 bases; unmatched junction bases: 1. From germline, CDR1 is SGHVS and CDR2 FQNEAQ. CDR3 sequence: CASSFGQANYGYTF. The DNA for the CDR3 is TGTGCCAGCAGCTTCGGACAGGCTAACTATGGCTACACCTTC.

The J gene is TRBJ2-7, the V gene TRBV7-2, with D unresolved. The CDR3 consists of 16 residues. Germline V gives CDR1 SGHTA, CDR2 FQGNSA. V dropped 1 base and J dropped 0 bases, with 13 bases sitting between them. The CDR3 region is CASSLGTSPSSYEQYF. The CDR3, as DNA: TGTGCCAGCAGCTTAGGAACGAGTCCGAGCTCCTACGAGCAGTACTTC.

The chain links TRBV27 to TRBJ1-2, with unresolved D. This CDR3 has 14 amino acids. The V gene lost 0 bases and the J gene lost 4 bases, with 9 bases spanning the gap. The germline V gene has CDR1 MNHEY and CDR2 SMNVEV (reference sequence). The CDR3 DNA is TGTGCCAGCAGTTTATCGGGCCTACTCTATGGCTACACCTTC. Amino acid sequence: CASSLSGLLYGYTF.

The V gene is TRBV9, the J gene TRBJ2-1; D remains unclear. The V gene lost 3 bases and the J gene lost 8 bases, with 3 bases spanning the gap. This CDR3 comprises 10 residues. The germline V gene has CDR1 SGDLS and CDR2 YYNGEE. This CDR3 is CASSGDEQFF. The CDR3 region has the DNA TGTGCCAGCAGCGGCGATGAGCAGTTCTTC.

The gene calls are TRBV7-8 and TRBJ2-2, with TRBD2 matching 13 bases. Germline V lookup: CDR1 SGHVS, CDR2 FQNEAQ. The CDR3 sequence is 16 residues long. Trimming removed 4 bases from V and 7 bases from J; junction bases left unmatched: 6. Here the CDR3 reads CASSYGTSGIGGELFF. The CDR3, as DNA: TGTGCCAGCAGCTATGGGACTAGCGGGATCGGCGGGGAGCTGTTTTTT.

The chain joins TRBV7-9 to TRBJ1-2; 10 nucleotides align to TRBD1. V shed 5 bases, J shed 5 bases, and the junction held 2 bases outside the gene matches. Germline lookup yields CDR1 SEHNR and CDR2 FQNEAQ (reference sequence). The CDR3 runs 13 residues. DNA for the CDR3: TGTGCCAGCAGCCGGGACAGGGGATATGGCTACACCTTC. Its protein is CASSRDRGYGYTF.

The chain couples TRBV4-3 to TRBJ2-6; a possible D gene is TRBD1 (7 bases). This CDR3 comprises 19 residues. The V end lost 0 bases, the J end lost 1 base, and 16 bases lay between the germline ends. Germline CDR1 is LGHNA and CDR2 is YSLEER. The CDR3: CASSQEQGGYPSGANVLTF. The CDR3 bases are TGCGCCAGCAGCCAAGAGCAGGGGGGCTATCCGTCTGGGGCCAACGTCCTGACTTTC.

This chain uses TRBV30 with TRBJ1-5; D gene uncertain. The germline V gene has CDR1 GTSNPN and CDR2 SVGIG (reference sequence). Trimming left V 0 bases short and J 6 bases short, with 15 bases between. The CDR3 runs to 15 residues. The CDR3, as DNA: TGTGCCTGGAGTGTAGGGAGTCCCCAAGGTCAGCCCCAGCATTTT. Its translation: CAWSVGSPQGQPQHF.

The genes are TRBV12-5 and TRBJ1-2, with TRBD1 matching 9 bases. CDR3 length: 13 amino acids. Germline CDR1 is LGHNT and CDR2 is FRNRAP. The V and J ends lost 6 bases and 4 bases, in that order; junction bases with no gene match: 3. The DNA of the CDR3 is TGTGCTAGTGGGCAGGGACAGGGCTATGGCTACACCTTC. Translating gives CASGQGQGYGYTF.

The chain has TRBV28 and TRBJ2-6; 10 nucleotides agree with TRBD2. Trimming removed 5 bases from V and 2 bases from J; junction bases left unmatched: 9. The CDR3 is made up of 18 amino acids. CDR1 is MDHEN and CDR2 is SYDVKM in the germline V gene. For the CDR3, the DNA is TGTGCCAGCAGTAGCGGGAGGGCCCGAGTAGCTGGGGCCAACGTCCTGACTTTC. Encoded protein: CASSSGRARVAGANVLTF.

This clone came up once. The rearrangement links TRBV24-1 to TRBJ2-1, with D perhaps matching TRBD2 (6 bases). The CDR3 totals 14 residues. Trimming left V 5 bases short and J 4 bases short, with 11 bases between. Germline V gene data show CDR1 as KGHDR and CDR2 as SFDVKD. This CDR3 reads CATSGRGFYNEQFF. Here the CDR3 DNA reads TGTGCCACCAGTGGGCGGGGATTTTACAATGAGCAGTTCTTC.

The genes are TRBV6-5 and TRBJ1-6, with 7 bases matching TRBD1. The CDR3 is made up of 14 amino acids. CDR1 MNHEY and CDR2 SVGAGI come from the germline V gene. J was trimmed by 5 bases and V by 3 bases; bases with no gene match: 1. Here the CDR3 DNA reads TGTGCCAGCAGTTATGGGACAGATAATTCACCCCTCCACTTT. It yields the protein CASSYGTDNSPLHF.

The chain recombines TRBV6-5 with TRBJ1-1; possible D gene TRBD1, 5 bases. CDR1 MNHEY and CDR2 SVGAGI come from the germline V gene. This CDR3 spans 16 amino acids. The V end was cut by 4 bases, the J end by 4 bases, with 19 bases between. The CDR3: CASSFHPGGKGTEAFF. Written as DNA, the CDR3 is TGTGCCAGCAGTTTCCACCCCGGGGGGAAAGGCACTGAAGCTTTCTTT.

This clone has a single count. The chain employs TRBV5-6 and TRBJ1-2; a weak D match, TRBD1 (5 bases). This CDR3 is built from 15 residues. Trimming took off 5 bases at V and 7 bases at J, with 21 bases between the two ends. Germline V gene data show CDR1 as SGHDT and CDR2 as YYEEEE. The CDR3 bases are TGTGCCAGCAGGCGGGGGTTCCACCCCTCGACTGGCTACACCTTC. Amino acids: CASRRGFHPSTGYTF.

The gene calls are TRBV20-1 and TRBJ2-7; the D is unclear. The germline gives CDR1 DFQATT, CDR2 SNEGSKA (reference sequence). Trimming pared 3 bases from V and 2 bases from J, leaving 14 bases between. This CDR3 is 14 amino acids long. CDR3 protein: CSASNYLNAYEQYF. The DNA of the CDR3 is TGCAGTGCTAGTAACTACCTGAACGCCTACGAGCAGTACTTC.

A single count supports this clone. The rearrangement joins TRBV12-3 or TRBV12-4 to TRBJ2-7; perhaps TRBD1 as D (5 bases). Deletions cut 3 bases from V and 6 bases from J, with 6 bases between. The CDR3 covers 11 residues. CDR3 DNA: TGTGCCAGCAGTTTGGGGCCCGAGCAGTACTTC. Translating gives CASSLGPEQYF.

This sequence joins TRBV28 and TRBJ1-2; no firm D call. The CDR3 is 13 amino acids. V was trimmed by 10 bases and J by 4 bases, leaving 16 bases between them. Germline-derived CDR1 and CDR2 are MDHEN and SYDVKM. DNA of the CDR3: TGTGCCACCGACCCCCAGCGTGCCTATGGCTACACCTTC. Protein product: CATDPQRAYGYTF.